Described below is a single TCR beta chain sequence and its context. What this receptor recognizes is not known. Per-base qualities were not stored, and no clone one base away is much larger. This entry is derived from a study of CD4 T cell repertoires in COVID-19 (dated by TCRdb to 2020 to 2023). With respect to the entire study: To analyze cross-reactivity, the CFSE-low cells were expanded with IL-2 for roughly ten days and then labeled again and restimulated with spike proteins from other coronaviruses. In a few recovered individuals, the researchers analyzed the TCR Vbeta repertoire of SARS-CoV-2-reactive T cells at the subset level. In COVID-19-recovered individuals, the study described naturally processed CD4+ T cell responses to SARS-CoV-2 spike and nucleoprotein and used TCR Vbeta sequencing to evaluate clonal composition. Overall study outcomes, separate from this receptor: Between roughly 7 and 28% of SARS-CoV-2 clonotypes were also detected in SARS-CoV and/or HKU1 spike-stimulated secondary cultures, consistent with cross-reactivity. Several of the most expanded SARS-CoV-2-reactive clonotypes were present in two or all three memory subsets, which suggests intraclonal diversification.

Uncultured memory T cell samples were subjected to sequencing directly after ex vivo isolation. From peripheral blood mononuclear cells, the researchers isolated CD4+ total memory, central memory, effector memory and circulating T follicular helper cells. The library was obtained by the immunoSEQ multiplex PCR assay. The original methods were these. To quantify how much the repertoires of different subsets overlapped, the Chao-Jaccard similarity index was used along with counts of shared clonotypes. Drawn from immuneACCESS, this table holds only the in-frame rearrangements with V and J called that TCRdb kept. Clones are partly lost; checked studies trace under half to an unresolved V gene and leave the rest unexplained. The V and J calls and clone size were taken over from that table, and D and trimming were inferred from the DNA. For this sample the table gives 20,000 to 30,000 clones, of which roughly 92% were detected only once. More than 0.55% of the sample is held by the ten biggest clonotypes.

The germline V gene specifies SGHTS as CDR1 and YDEGEE as CDR2. Counted from cysteine to phenylalanine, this CDR3 has 16 amino acids. Only CDR3 DNA is held: 48 bases, read in frame from base 1. Unmatched junction bases come to 8, with V trimmed by 0 bases and J by 6 bases. The sample here was circulating follicular helper CD4+ T cells (cTfh) from blood, taken before the COVID-19 pandemic. According to the study, the label for this sample's cell subset or site signals: circulating T follicular helper cells. The receptor chain draws on TRBV5-8 and TRBJ1-2; a stretch of 10 junction bases matches TRBD1. The TCR was taken from a human donor who had COVID-19. Here the CDR3 is given as CASSLDLIGTGDGYTF. The sequenced DNA: TGTGCCAGCAGCTTGGACCTGATAGGGACAGGGGATGGCTACACCTTC.